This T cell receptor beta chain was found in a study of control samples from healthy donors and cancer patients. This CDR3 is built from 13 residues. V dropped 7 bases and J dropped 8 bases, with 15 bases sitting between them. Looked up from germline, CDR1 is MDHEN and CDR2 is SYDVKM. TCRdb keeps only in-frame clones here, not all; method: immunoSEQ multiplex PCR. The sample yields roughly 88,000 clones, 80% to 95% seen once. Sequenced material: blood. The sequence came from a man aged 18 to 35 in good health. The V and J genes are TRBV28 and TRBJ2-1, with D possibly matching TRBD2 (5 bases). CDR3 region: CASTSTGIDEQFF. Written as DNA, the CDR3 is TGTGCCAGCACGAGCACGGGGATCGATGAGCAGTTCTTC.